These 7 T cell receptor beta chains were sequenced from one sample in a study of OX40 agonist ivuxolimab in advanced cancers. TCRdb's copy holds only in-frame clones and misses some; the assay was immunoSEQ multiplex PCR. Of more than 30,000 clones detected, 86% appear once; the ten largest clones hold roughly 2.6%. This material consisted of CD4+ or CD8+ T cells sorted from blood, taken in a trial of the OX40 agonist ivuxolimab. Every receptor here comes from an adult with an advanced solid tumor such as melanoma, head and neck, liver or kidney cancer.

The chain has TRBV5-1 and TRBJ2-7, with 8 bases lining up with TRBD1. The CDR3 contains 16 residues. Germline CDR1 reads SGHRS; CDR2 reads YFSETQ. V gave up 0 bases and J gave up 3 bases; unmatched junction bases: 8. The CDR3 coding sequence is TGCGCCAGCAGCTTGGAGGCCGACAGGGGCGGCTACGAGCAGTACTTC. Its protein product is CASSLEADRGGYEQYF.

The chain uses TRBV27 and TRBJ1-5; 8 nucleotides match TRBD1. V shed 9 bases and J 0 bases; nucleotides not matched to a gene: 10. Germline V gene sequence: CDR1 MNHEY, CDR2 SMNVEV (reference sequence). The CDR3 runs 16 residues. The CDR3: CARPGQALYSNQPQHF. CDR3 DNA sequence: TGTGCCAGACCGGGACAGGCGCTATATAGCAATCAGCCCCAGCATTTT.

The gene calls are TRBV4-2 and TRBJ2-3, with 8 bases matching TRBD1. V shed 3 bases and J 2 bases; nucleotides not matched to a gene: 10. This CDR3 spans 17 amino acids. The germline V gene encodes CDR1 LGHNA and CDR2 YNFKEQ. The DNA of the CDR3 is TGTGCCAGCAGCCACGGATGGACAGGGACATACACAGATACGCAGTATTTT. This gives the protein CASSHGWTGTYTDTQYF.

This clone was observed a single time. The chain employs TRBV27 and TRBJ1-5; the D gene is possibly TRBD1 (6 bases). The CDR3 runs to 15 residues. With 2 bases removed from V and 3 bases from J, the gap between germline ends came to 11 bases. The V gene's germline CDR1 is MNHEY and CDR2 SMNVEV (reference sequence). CDR3 region: CASSLGGTPNQPQHF. CDR3 DNA sequence: TGTGCCAGCAGTTTAGGTGGGACACCCAATCAGCCCCAGCATTTT.

This chain joins TRBV6-5 and TRBJ2-7; tentative D call: TRBD2 (6 bases). The CDR3 consists of 15 residues. Germline assignment: CDR1 MNHEY and CDR2 SVGAGI. Trimming removed 2 bases from V and 4 bases from J, with 15 bases in between. In nucleotides, the CDR3 is TGTGCCAGCAGTTACGGAGGGAAAGGAAATTACGAGCAGTACTTC. Translated, it gives CASSYGGKGNYEQYF.

V is TRBV6-1 and J is TRBJ1-4, with a tentative D call TRBD1 (5 bases). The CDR3 is 14 residues long. Germline CDR1 MNHNS, CDR2 SASEGT. V was shortened by 6 bases and J by 2 bases, with 10 bases between the two germline ends. This CDR3 reads CASRRGWTNEKLFF. For the CDR3, the DNA is TGTGCCAGCAGGAGGGGATGGACTAATGAAAAACTGTTTTTT.

The rearrangement links TRBV6-1 to TRBJ2-3, with TRBD2 matching 11 bases. From germline, CDR1 is MNHNS and CDR2 SASEGT. With 7 bases clipped from V and 8 bases from J, the junction kept 11 bases outside the gene matches. The CDR3 runs to 15 residues. For the CDR3, the DNA is TGTGCCAGCAATGGGCTAGCGGGGGGAAAGGGTACGCAGTATTTT. Translated: CASNGLAGGKGTQYF.